The clone carrying this T cell receptor beta chain was detected a few times. The antigen remains undetermined. Germline is not matched at one junction end, which may reflect a read error. The data originate from a study of T cells in Graves' hyperthyroidism and ophthalmopathy. Study information: The blood sample was taken at first diagnosis, before treatment began.

The source material, RNA transcripts, was used to amplify TCR beta CDR3 regions. An initial round of RT-PCR targeting the TCR CDR3 relied on the HTBI primer set. MiXCR, applied by TCRdb to the multiplex PCR reads, yields one record per CDR3 protein. The sample records about 500,000 distinct CDR3 sequences, 16% being singletons. Uncontrolled infection, other autoimmune disease, pregnancy or lactation excluded patients. Per the germline V gene, CDR1 is MNHEY and CDR2 is SVGEGT. The CDR3 is made up of 13 amino acids. Study conclusions and caveats: The model predicted ophthalmopathy a median approximately seven months before onset. Blood shared most expanded thyroid clonotypes above 0.001.

The chain couples TRBV6-2 or TRBV6-3 to TRBJ1-1; tentatively, D is TRBD1 (5 bases). Sequencing was carried out using blood. The TCR originated in a woman aged 25 to 39 with Graves' ophthalmopathy. The CDR3 loop reads CASSWGLKTEAFF. As DNA, the CDR3 is TGTGCCAGCAGTTGGGGCCTGAAAACTGAAGCTTTCTTT.